The clone carrying this T cell receptor (beta chain) was seen a few times. Antigen specificity is unknown. Germline loops: CDR1 GTSNPN, CDR2 SVGIG (reference sequence). The CDR3 is made up of 14 amino acids. V was clipped by 3 bases and J by 7 bases; unmatched bases: 5. Sequencing targeted expressed TCRB transcripts, as all isolated RNA had been reverse transcribed. Assay: immunoSEQ multiplex PCR; the TCRdb copy retains only in-frame clones and omits some. The repertoire holds 350,000 to 450,000 clones, with around 14% as singletons. The data stem from a study of beta chain features in type 1 diabetes. Study results and limitations: VDJ junctions in type 1 diabetes patients carried more deletions and fewer insertions.

Input material: naive CD4+ T cells from blood. This chain uses TRBV30 with TRBJ2-1, with 11 bases lining up with TRBD2. The origin of this receptor is a man between 25 and 39 years old in good health. As DNA, the CDR3 is TGTGCCTGGAGGATAGCGGGAGGGTTGAATGAGCAGTTCTTC. Its translation is CAWRIAGGLNEQFF.